Detailed here is one T cell receptor (beta chain). This entry comes from a study of blood T cell repertoires in COVID-19. Study-wide background: Specimens from acute and convalescent COVID-19 originated in the United States, Italy and Spain. Sample material is recorded as cDNA or gDNA derived from T cells, B-cell-depleted T cells, or PBMCs.

In the source study's methods: Amplification of reference gene primers provided the estimated nucleated cell counts. Generated by immunoSEQ multiplex PCR, the TCRdb table keeps only in-frame clones and is missing some. For V, J and clone size, that table is used; D and trimming come from the DNA. The sample yields some 80,000 clones, around 80% seen once. V lost 0 bases and J 0 bases, leaving 7 bases between the germline ends. The CDR3 spans 16 residues. Germline V gene lookup returns CDR1 SGDLS and CDR2 YYNGEE. This sequence was found in a man aged 60 to 69 with active or convalescent COVID-19. The sequencing sample was made of peripheral blood. The chain links TRBV9 to TRBJ1-6, with D maybe TRBD1 (5 bases). The CDR3 region has the DNA TGTGCCAGCAGCGTAGATAGGGGCTCCTATAATTCACCCCTCCACTTT. Its protein is CASSVDRGSYNSPLHF.